This T cell receptor (beta chain) was documented in a study of tumor-infiltrating lymphocytes in primary liver carcinoma. CDR1 LGHNA and CDR2 YSLEER come from the germline V gene. The CDR3 length is 14 residues. Priming with a constant-region primer yielded TCR beta cDNA from 450 to 600 ng total RNA. Nested multiplex PCR, run for three rounds with slightly modified ARM-PCR, yielded TCR beta libraries. Use of TRBV1-TRBV30 forward primers with a C-beta reverse primer characterized the first two PCR rounds, which lasted around 9 cycles each. TCRdb passed the multiplex PCR reads through MiXCR, listing each CDR3 protein once. The sample records 24,000 or so distinct CDR3 sequences, approximately 71% being singletons. From 20-30 mg of unsorted bulk tissue, DNA and RNA were co-extracted together. Concerning this clonotype itself: The junction departs from germline at one end; a sequencing error may be responsible.

Sequencing used liver tumor tissue from sampling region 5. Subset: tumor region T5, tumor centre. The TCR was taken from a woman aged 30 to 39 with primary liver carcinoma and hepatitis B virus infection. The V gene is TRBV4-3, the J gene TRBJ2-1; D call uncertain. Here the CDR3 reads CASSHIELVNEQFF. The DNA of the CDR3 is TGCGCCAGTAGCCATATAGAGTTGGTCAATGAGCAGTTCTTC.